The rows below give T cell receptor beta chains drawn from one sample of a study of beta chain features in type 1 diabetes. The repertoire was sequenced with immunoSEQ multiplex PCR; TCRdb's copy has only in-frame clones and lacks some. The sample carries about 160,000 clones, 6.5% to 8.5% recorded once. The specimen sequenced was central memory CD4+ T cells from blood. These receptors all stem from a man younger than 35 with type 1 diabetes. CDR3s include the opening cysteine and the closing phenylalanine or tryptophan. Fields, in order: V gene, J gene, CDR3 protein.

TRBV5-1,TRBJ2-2,CASQRTGGTGELFF
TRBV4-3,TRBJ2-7,CASSLGVAGGLSYEQYF
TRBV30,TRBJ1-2,CAWSVKGQNYKGYTF
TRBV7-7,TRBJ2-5,CASSLDWSRETQYF
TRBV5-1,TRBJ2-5,CASSVEETQYF
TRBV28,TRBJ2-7,CASNGGGHEQYF
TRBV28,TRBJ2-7,CASSSAGTISYEQYF
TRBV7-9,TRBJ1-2,CASSLDRVGYTF
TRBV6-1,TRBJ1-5,CASSEGQLNQPQHF
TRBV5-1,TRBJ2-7,CASSLRTGTDEQYF
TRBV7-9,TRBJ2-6,CASSPASGGPGANVLTF
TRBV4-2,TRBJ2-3,CASSQSAVARTQYF
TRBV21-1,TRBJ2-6,CASSAGQGSGANVLTF
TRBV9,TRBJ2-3,CASSVSPDTQYF
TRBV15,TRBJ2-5,CATSRDQGLETQYF
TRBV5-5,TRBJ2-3,CASSLDLSGGSYTQYF
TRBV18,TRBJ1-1,CASSSDRMDTEAFF
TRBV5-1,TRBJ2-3,CASSLDAGGLDTQYF
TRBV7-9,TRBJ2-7,CASSSWDRVRDTQYF
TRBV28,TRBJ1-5,CASSTAIMTGDNQPQHF
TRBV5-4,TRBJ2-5,CASSRREGAQETQYF
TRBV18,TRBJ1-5,CASSLGQGQPQHF
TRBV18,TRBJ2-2,CASQWTGANTGELFF
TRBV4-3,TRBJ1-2,CASSPDRDRLLYGYTF
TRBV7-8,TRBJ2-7,CASSSSPRGARGSHEQYF
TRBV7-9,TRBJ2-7,CASSPRRGTLVSEQYF
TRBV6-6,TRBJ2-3,CASSSDWSRTYF
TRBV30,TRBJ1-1,CAWQWATEAFF
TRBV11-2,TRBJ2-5,CASSLGPTGQETQYF
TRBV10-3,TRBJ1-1,CAISGQGAVTEAFF
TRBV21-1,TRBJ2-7,CASSNRQGYEQYF
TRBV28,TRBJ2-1,CASSLNVPALDSKQFF
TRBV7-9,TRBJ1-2,CASSFGQGPTF
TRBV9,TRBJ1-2,CASSVDLEYGYTF
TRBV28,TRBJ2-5,CASRQETQYF
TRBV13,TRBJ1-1,CASSLGYFTEAFF
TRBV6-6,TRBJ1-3,CASSYGQGSFGNTIYF
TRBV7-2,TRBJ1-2,CASSRDRGRDYGYTF
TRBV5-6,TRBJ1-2,CASSLDRPYGGEGYTF
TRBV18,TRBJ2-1,CASSRYGVGNEQFF
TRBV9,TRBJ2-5,CASSLEWAQETQYF
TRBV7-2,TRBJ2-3,CASSSVGQGFDTQYF
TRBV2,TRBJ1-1,CASKAYRLLNTEAFF
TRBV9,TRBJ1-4,CASSVGAGSELFF
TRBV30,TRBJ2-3,CAWSLNTDTQYF
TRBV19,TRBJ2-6,CASTPDRGRSGANVLTF
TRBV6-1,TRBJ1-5,CASSEADRPYQPQHF
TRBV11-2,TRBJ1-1,CASSSGRVTEAFF
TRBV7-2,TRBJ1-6,CASTLLNSPLHF
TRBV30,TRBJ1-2,CAWSALRHYGYTF
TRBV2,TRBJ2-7,CASSDDRGSVYEQYF
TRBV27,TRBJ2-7,CASSDPGLAKEQYF